This T cell receptor beta chain was identified during a study of T cell clonotyping in hematopoietic cell transplantation. Sequencing used immunoSEQ multiplex PCR; TCRdb keeps in-frame clones, though not all of them. Of more than 7,000 clones in the sample, around 89% were seen once. From germline, CDR1 is SEHNR and CDR2 FQNEAQ (reference sequence). V lost 5 bases and J lost 5, with 27 bases in between. The CDR3 is 18 residues long. This receptor was identified in a female patient in her forties or fifties who had an allogeneic stem cell transplant from an unrelated donor, so the T cells may come from the graft donor. Some clones in this sample may be carry-over from other donors' samples. The specimen comprised PBMCs, sampled 30 days after allogeneic stem cell transplant. This sequence joins TRBV7-9 and TRBJ2-5; D assignment may be TRBD1 or TRBD2 (5 bases each). CDR3 nucleotides: TGTGCCAGCAGCACCCGAACCCTTGACAGCGGCGAGAGGGAGACCCAGTACTTC. It encodes CASSTRTLDSGERETQYF.